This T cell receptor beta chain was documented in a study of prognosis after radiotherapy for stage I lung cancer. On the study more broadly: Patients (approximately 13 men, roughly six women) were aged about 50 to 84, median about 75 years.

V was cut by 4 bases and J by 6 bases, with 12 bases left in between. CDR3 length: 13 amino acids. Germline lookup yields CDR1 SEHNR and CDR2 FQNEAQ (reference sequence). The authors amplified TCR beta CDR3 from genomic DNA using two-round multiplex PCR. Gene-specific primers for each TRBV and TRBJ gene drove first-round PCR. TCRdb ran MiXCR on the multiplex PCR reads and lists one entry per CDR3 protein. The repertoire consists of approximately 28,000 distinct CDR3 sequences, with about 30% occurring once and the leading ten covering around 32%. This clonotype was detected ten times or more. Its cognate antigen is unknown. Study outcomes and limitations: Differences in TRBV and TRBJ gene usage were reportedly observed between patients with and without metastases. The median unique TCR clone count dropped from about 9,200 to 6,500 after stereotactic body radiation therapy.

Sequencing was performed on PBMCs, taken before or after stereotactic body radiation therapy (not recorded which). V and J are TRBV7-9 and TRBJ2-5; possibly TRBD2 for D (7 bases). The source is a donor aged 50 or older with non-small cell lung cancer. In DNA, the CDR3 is TGTGCCAGCAGCTCGCCGGGGGGCCAGACCCAGTACTTC. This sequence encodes CASSSPGGQTQYF.